Sequencing of this T cell receptor beta chain was carried out in a study of OX40 agonist ivuxolimab in advanced cancers. The repertoire was sequenced with immunoSEQ multiplex PCR; TCRdb's copy has only in-frame clones and lacks some. The sample shows more than 50,000 clones, roughly three quarters of them seen only once. The junction had 7 bases not matched to a gene; V was cut back by 6 bases and J by 6 bases. The CDR3 length is 13 residues. Germline CDR1 and CDR2: SGHTA and FQGTGA. J is TRBJ1-2 and V is TRBV7-3; 7 positions match TRBD1. This TCR was recovered from an adult with an advanced solid tumor such as melanoma, head and neck, liver or kidney cancer. The starting material was CD4+ or CD8+ T cells sorted from blood, obtained in a trial of the OX40 agonist ivuxolimab. CDR3 DNA: TGTGCCAGCAGAGCGACAGGGTCCGATGGCTACACCTTC. It specifies CASRATGSDGYTF.